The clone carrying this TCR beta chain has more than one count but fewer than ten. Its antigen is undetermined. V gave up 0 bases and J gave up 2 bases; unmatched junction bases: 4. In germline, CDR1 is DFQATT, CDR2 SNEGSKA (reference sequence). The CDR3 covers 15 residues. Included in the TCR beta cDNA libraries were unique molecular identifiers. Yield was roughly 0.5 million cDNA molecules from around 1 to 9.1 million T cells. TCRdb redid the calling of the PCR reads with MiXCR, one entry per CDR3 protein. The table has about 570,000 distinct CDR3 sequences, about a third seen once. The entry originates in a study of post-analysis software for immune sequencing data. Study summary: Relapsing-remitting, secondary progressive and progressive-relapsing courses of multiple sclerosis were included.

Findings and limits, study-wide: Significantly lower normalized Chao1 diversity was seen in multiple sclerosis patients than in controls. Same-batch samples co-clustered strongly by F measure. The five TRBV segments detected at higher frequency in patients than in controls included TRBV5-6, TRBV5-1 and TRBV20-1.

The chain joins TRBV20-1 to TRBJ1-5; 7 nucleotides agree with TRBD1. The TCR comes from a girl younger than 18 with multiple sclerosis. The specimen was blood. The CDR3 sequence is CSARDWTGGNQPQHF. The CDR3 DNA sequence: TGCAGTGCTAGAGATTGGACAGGAGGCAATCAGCCCCAGCATTTT.